A selection of T cell receptor beta chains follows, all from one sample in a study of Graves' ophthalmopathy and Graves' hyperthyroidism. TCRdb re-analysed the multiplex PCR reads in MiXCR, keeping a single row per CDR3 protein. The table shows more than 150,000 distinct CDR3 sequences, with 30% to 45% occurring only once. The sample comprised peripheral blood. The source of these receptors is a woman aged 40 to 50 with Graves' ophthalmopathy. Both conserved end residues are part of each CDR3. Each record gives: D gene, J gene, V gene, clone size, CDR3 DNA, CDR3 protein. A D gene is named only where the DNA matches it firmly. Clone size appears in some rows only: once, few, many, or a class for an expanded clone.

>NA|TRBJ2-7|TRBV6-2/TRBV6-3|NA
TGTGCCAGCAGTTACAACGGGGGGCAGTACTTC
CASSYNGGQYF
>NA|TRBJ2-1|TRBV28|many
TGTGCCAGCAGCCTACTGGTCAGCTCCTACAATGAGCAGTTCTTC
CASSLLVSSYNEQFF
>TRBD2|TRBJ2-7|TRBV28|NA
TGTGCCAGCACCCTACCTCTAGCGGGAGGATCCTACGAGCAGTACTTC
CASTLPLAGGSYEQYF
>NA|TRBJ1-1|TRBV27|many
TGTGCCAGCAGCCTGTCCCGGGTGGGAACTGAAGCTTTCTTT
CASSLSRVGTEAFF
>TRBD1|TRBJ2-7|TRBV6-2/TRBV6-3|many
TGTGCCAGCAGTCCGGGAGGACAGGGGGAGTACGAGCAGTACTTC
CASSPGGQGEYEQYF
>TRBD2|TRBJ2-4|TRBV11-2|many
TGTGCCAGCAGCCCAGTAGCGGGAGGGCCCGCAGAATTAGCCAAAAACATTCAGTACTTC
CASSPVAGGPAELAKNIQYF
>TRBD1|TRBJ2-2|TRBV28|NA
TGTGCCAGCAGTTTGTTGGGGACAGGGAACACCGGGGAGCTGTTTTTT
CASSLLGTGNTGELFF
>NA|TRBJ1-2|TRBV24-1|NA
TGTGCCACCAGTGACAGCGTTGACTATGGCTACACCTTC
CATSDSVDYGYTF
>TRBD1|TRBJ1-2|TRBV19|many
TGTGCCAGTATAGGGACAGTCAACTATGGCTACACCTTC
CASIGTVNYGYTF
>NA|TRBJ2-7|TRBV5-6|many
TGTGCCAGCAGCCCCGGTAACAGGCCTATCCACTCCTACGAGCAGTACTTC
CASSPGNRPIHSYEQYF
>TRBD2|TRBJ2-6|TRBV11-2|NA
TGTGCCAGCAGCTTTCCCATAGCGGGAGGACTCTCTGGGGCCAACGTCCTGACTTTC
CASSFPIAGGLSGANVLTF
>TRBD2|TRBJ2-7|TRBV27|many
TGTGCCAGCAGACGGACTAGCGGGAGCTCCTACGAGCAGTACTTC
CASRRTSGSSYEQYF
>TRBD1|TRBJ2-4|TRBV6-1|many
TGTGCCACCAGGGGGCTAGCCAAAAACATTCAGTACTTC
CATRGLAKNIQYF
>NA|TRBJ2-7|TRBV15|NA
TGTGCCACCAGCAGATTCGGCCCTGCGGAATCCGAGCAGTACTTC
CATSRFGPAESEQYF
>TRBD1|TRBJ1-2|TRBV28|many
TGTGCCAGCGTCCCGGGACAGGGGATCCGTGGCTACACCTTC
CASVPGQGIRGYTF
>NA|TRBJ2-7|TRBV28|many
TGTGCCAGCAAGCGGGACATCAGTTCAGAGCAGTACTTC
CASKRDISSEQYF
>TRBD2|TRBJ2-5|TRBV20-1|many
TGCAGTGCTAGAGACCCAGCGGGGTCGGGTTTGGTAGAGACCCAGTACTTC
CSARDPAGSGLVETQYF
>TRBD1|TRBJ1-5|TRBV24-1|many
TGTGCCACCAGTGAATCCGGGACAGGGGATCAGCCCCAGCATTTT
CATSESGTGDQPQHF
>NA|TRBJ2-7|TRBV19|NA
TGTGCCACGAGGGCGGACCCTCGGAACGAGCAGTACTTC
CATRADPRNEQYF
>TRBD1|TRBJ1-1|TRBV19|many
TGTGCCAGTACCCGCACCACAGGGGCGGTTGAAGCTTTCTTT
CASTRTTGAVEAFF
>NA|TRBJ2-7|TRBV3-1|many
TGTGCCAGCAGCCAAGCTGGGGACCAGGAGTTCATCTACGAGCAGTACTTC
CASSQAGDQEFIYEQYF
>TRBD1|TRBJ1-1|TRBV28|NA
TGTGCCAGCAGTTTACAAACAGGGGGCACTGAAGCTTTCTTT
CASSLQTGGTEAFF
>NA|TRBJ2-7|TRBV6-1|NA
TGTGCCAGCACCAAGACAGGGAGGTCCTACGAGCAGTACTTC
CASTKTGRSYEQYF
>TRBD1|TRBJ1-1|TRBV12-3/TRBV12-4|NA
TGTGCCAGCAGTTTTTGGGGGGCAGGGGGGACCAACACTGAAGCTTTCTTT
CASSFWGAGGTNTEAFF
>NA|TRBJ2-2|TRBV7-3|NA
TGTGCCAGCAGCGCTACTAGACCCGGGGAGCTGTTTTTT
CASSATRPGELFF
>TRBD1|TRBJ2-6|TRBV24-1|NA
TGTGCCACCAGTGGCCCCTTTGGGACAGGGGGAGCCGGGGCCAACGTCCTGACTTTC
CATSGPFGTGGAGANVLTF
>NA|TRBJ1-1|TRBV10-3|many
TGTGCCACTCATGGGCCGGCGGGACAGAACACTGAAGCTTTCTTT
CATHGPAGQNTEAFF
>NA|TRBJ2-2|TRBV12-3/TRBV12-4|NA
TGTGCCAGCAGTTTAGCACAAAACACCGGGGAGCTGTTTTTT
CASSLAQNTGELFF
>NA|TRBJ1-2|TRBV12-3/TRBV12-4|many
TGTGCCACCTCGACAGAGAACTATGGCTACACCTTC
CATSTENYGYTF
>NA|TRBJ1-5|TRBV28|many
TGTGCCAGCAGTTTAATGTCTCTAGGCGGTCAGCCCCAGCATTTT
CASSLMSLGGQPQHF
>TRBD2|TRBJ2-7|TRBV18|many
TGTGCCAGCTCAGCGGGACTAGCGGGAGCAGGTATCCATGAGCAGTACTTC
CASSAGLAGAGIHEQYF
>NA|TRBJ1-1|TRBV7-9|NA
TGTGCCAGCAGTCGTCACGGCCTCGGACACACTGAAGCTTTCTTT
CASSRHGLGHTEAFF
>TRBD1|TRBJ2-5|TRBV29-1|many
TGCAGCGTTGAACACAGGGGGATAGAAGAGACCCAGTACTTC
CSVEHRGIEETQYF
>NA|TRBJ1-1|TRBV4-1|many
TGCGCCAGCAGCCAAGTTATAAAGGCCCCCCGGATTTACACTGAAGCTTTCTTT
CASSQVIKAPRIYTEAFF
>NA|TRBJ2-7|TRBV20-1|many
TGCAGTGCTAGCTGGCGGGTTGGAGGCTACGAGCAGTACTTC
CSASWRVGGYEQYF
>NA|TRBJ2-4|TRBV25-1|many
TGTGCCAGCAGTCTCGCCGGGACGCAGGGAGCCAAAAACATTCAGTACTTC
CASSLAGTQGAKNIQYF
>NA|TRBJ2-5|TRBV20-1|once
TGCAGTGCCGTAGACTGGGCCCCGTACCAAGAGACCCAGTACTTC
CSAVDWAPYQETQYF
>TRBD1|TRBJ2-5|TRBV6-2/TRBV6-3|NA
TGTGCCAGCAGTCTACAGGGGAGCGGCCAAGAGACCCAGTACTTC
CASSLQGSGQETQYF
>TRBD1|TRBJ1-1|TRBV5-1|many
TGCGCCAGCAGCTCGGCCGCGACAGGGGAGAACATGAACACTGAAGCTTTCTTT
CASSSAATGENMNTEAFF
>NA|TRBJ1-1|TRBV28|many
TGTGCCAGCAGCCCCTTCGGCCGGAACACTGAAGCTTTCTTT
CASSPFGRNTEAFF
>TRBD2|TRBJ2-2|TRBV12-3/TRBV12-4|NA
TGTGCCAGCAAACTAGCGGGAGGGCGAGGGACCGGGGAGCTGTTTTTT
CASKLAGGRGTGELFF
>NA|TRBJ2-7|TRBV6-2/TRBV6-3|NA
TGTGCCAGCAGTCCGACCGGCAGCTCCTACGAGCAGTACTTC
CASSPTGSSYEQYF